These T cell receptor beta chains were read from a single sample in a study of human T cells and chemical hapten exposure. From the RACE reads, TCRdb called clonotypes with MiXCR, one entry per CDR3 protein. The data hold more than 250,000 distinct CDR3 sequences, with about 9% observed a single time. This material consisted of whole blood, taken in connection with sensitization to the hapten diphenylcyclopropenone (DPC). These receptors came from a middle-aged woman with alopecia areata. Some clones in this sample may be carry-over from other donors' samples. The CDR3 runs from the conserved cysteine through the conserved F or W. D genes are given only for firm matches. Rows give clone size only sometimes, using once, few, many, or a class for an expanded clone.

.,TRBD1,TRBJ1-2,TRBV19,TGTGCCAGTAGTCACCGGGACAGGGCTGGCTATGGCTACACCTTC,CASSHRDRAGYGYTF
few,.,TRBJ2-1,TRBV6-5,TGTGCCAGCAGTTCCCGGGACCCCCCCCACAATGAGCAGTTCTTC,CASSSRDPPHNEQFF
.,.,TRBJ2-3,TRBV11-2,TGTGCCAGTGCGGGTTTCACAGATACGCAGTATTTT,CASAGFTDTQYF
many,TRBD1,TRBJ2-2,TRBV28,TGTGCCAGCAGAAAGGGACAGGGGAACACCGGGGAGCTGTTTTTT,CASRKGQGNTGELFF
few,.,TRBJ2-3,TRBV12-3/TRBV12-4,TGTGCCAGCAGGGACAGCCGCACAGATACGCAGTATTTT,CASRDSRTDTQYF
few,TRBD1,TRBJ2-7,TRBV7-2,TGTGCCAGCAGCCCAGGGACAGGGGTCTACGAGCAGTACTTC,CASSPGTGVYEQYF
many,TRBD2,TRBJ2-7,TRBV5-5,TGTGCCAGCAGCTTAGCGGGAGGGTACTCCTACGAGCAGTACTTC,CASSLAGGYSYEQYF
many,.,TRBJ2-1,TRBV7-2,TGTGCCAGCAGCTTAGTCGCTTTGCCCTACAATGAGCAGTTCTTC,CASSLVALPYNEQFF
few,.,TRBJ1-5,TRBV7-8,TGTGCCAGCAGCCCGAGACATTATAGCAATCAGCCCCAGCATTTT,CASSPRHYSNQPQHF
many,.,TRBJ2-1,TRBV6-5,TGTGCCAGCAGCGGACCCTACAATGAGCAGTTCTTC,CASSGPYNEQFF
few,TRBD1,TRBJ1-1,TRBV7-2,TGTGCCAGCAGCCTTACCGGGACAGGTCCACAGGGGACTGAAGCTTTCTTT,CASSLTGTGPQGTEAFF
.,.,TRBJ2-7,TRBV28,TGTGCCAGCAGGCGGTACTCCTACGAGCAGTACTTC,CASRRYSYEQYF
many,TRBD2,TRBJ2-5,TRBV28,TGTGCCAGCCGACGCCCGGGACTAGCGGGACAAGAGACCCAGTACTTC,CASRRPGLAGQETQYF
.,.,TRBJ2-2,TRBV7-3,TGTGCCAGCAGCCTTAACCCGGCGGCAGGCGGGAACACCGGGGAGCTGTTTTTT,CASSLNPAAGGNTGELFF
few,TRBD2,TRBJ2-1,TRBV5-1,TGCGCCAGCAGCTCCACCCCAGCGGGAAGGTACAATGAGCAGTTCTTC,CASSSTPAGRYNEQFF
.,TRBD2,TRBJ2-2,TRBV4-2,TGTGCCAGCAGCCAAGACGGGACTAGCGGGAAGGGCACCGGGGAGCTGTTTTTT,CASSQDGTSGKGTGELFF
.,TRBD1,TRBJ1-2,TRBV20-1,TGCAGTGCTAGAGATTACAGGGGCTATGGCTACACCTTC,CSARDYRGYGYTF
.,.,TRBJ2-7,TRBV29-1,TGCAGCGTTGAAGAAGGGTCTGGCGAGCAGTACTTC,CSVEEGSGEQYF
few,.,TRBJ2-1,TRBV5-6,TGTGCCAGCAGCTTGCTCGGAAAGATGGATGAGCAGTTCTTC,CASSLLGKMDEQFF
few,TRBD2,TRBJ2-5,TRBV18,TGTGCCAGCTCCCAAGTGGAGGCAGCGGGGGGCGAGACCCAGTACTTC,CASSQVEAAGGETQYF
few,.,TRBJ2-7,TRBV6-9,TGTGCCAGCAGTTATTGTTTGGGAATATGCCACGAGCAGTACTTC,CASSYCLGICHEQYF
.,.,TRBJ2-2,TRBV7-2,TGTGCCAGCAGCCGACGGGACAAGAACACCGGGGAGCTGTTTTTT,CASSRRDKNTGELFF
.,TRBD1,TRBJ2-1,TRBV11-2,TGTGCCAGCAGCCCACGGGACAGGGCGTTCTACAATGAGCAGTTCTTC,CASSPRDRAFYNEQFF
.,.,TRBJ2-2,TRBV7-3,TGTGCCAGCAGGCCATCTTCAGGGGCCGGGGAGCTGTTTTTT,CASRPSSGAGELFF
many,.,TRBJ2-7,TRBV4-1,TGCGCCAGCAGCCTCTTGCGGGATAATTACGAGCAGTACTTC,CASSLLRDNYEQYF
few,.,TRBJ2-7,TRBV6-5,TGTGCCAGCAGTTACTCGATTCGGGGGGCGAGCGAGCAGTACTTC,CASSYSIRGASEQYF
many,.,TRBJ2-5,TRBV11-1,TGTGCCAGCACGAACGCTCAAGAGACCCAGTACTTC,CASTNAQETQYF
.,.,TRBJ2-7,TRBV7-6,TGTGCCAGCAGCACTGGGACGTCTACCTACGAGCAGTACTTC,CASSTGTSTYEQYF
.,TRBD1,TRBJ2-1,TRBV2,TGTGCCAGCGCCACCCTTGACAGGGCTAAGTACAATGAGCAGTTCTTC,CASATLDRAKYNEQFF
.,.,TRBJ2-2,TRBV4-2,TGTGCCAGCAGCCTCTTGGGGGCGGACACCGGGGAGCTGTTTTTT,CASSLLGADTGELFF
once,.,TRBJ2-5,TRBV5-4,TGTGCCAGCAGCTTGTGGGGGGACGAGACCCAGTACTTC,CASSLWGDETQYF
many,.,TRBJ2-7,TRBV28,TGTGCCAGCACCCCCCGGACAGGGAGGGGATCCTACGAGCAGTACTTC,CASTPRTGRGSYEQYF
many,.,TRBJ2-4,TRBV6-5,TGTGCCAGCAGTTACGGCTGGGAAAGCAAAAACATTCAGTACTTC,CASSYGWESKNIQYF
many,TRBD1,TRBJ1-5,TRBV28,TGTGCCAGCAGTTTTACAGGGGATCAGCCCCAGCATTTT,CASSFTGDQPQHF
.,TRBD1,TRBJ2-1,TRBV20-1,TGCAGTGCTCCTCCAGCGGACAGGGGACCTAAACCGTTCTTC,CSAPPADRGPKPFF
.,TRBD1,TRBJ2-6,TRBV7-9,TGTGCCAGCAGCTTAGCGACAGGGATACGAGTCCTGACTTTC,CASSLATGIRVLTF
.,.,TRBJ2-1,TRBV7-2,TGTGCCAGCAGCTACTACAGGGATGAGAATGAGCAGTTCTTC,CASSYYRDENEQFF
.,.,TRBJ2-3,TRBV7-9,TGTGCCAGCGGTAGGGGGGAAGATACGCAGTATTTT,CASGRGEDTQYF
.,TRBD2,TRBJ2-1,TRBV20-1,TGCAGTGCTAGCTGGACTGGCCGACTAGCGGGAGGCCCCTCTAGCTCCTACAATGAGCAGTTCTTC,CSASWTGRLAGGPSSSYNEQFF
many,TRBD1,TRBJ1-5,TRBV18,TGTGCCAGCTCACCATCAGGGGGCCGCAATCAGCCCCAGCATTTT,CASSPSGGRNQPQHF